Each of the 13 T cell receptor beta chains below was sequenced from the same sample in a study of blood T cell repertoires in COVID-19. Using immunoSEQ multiplex PCR, the repertoire was profiled, and TCRdb retains in-frame clones only, with some absent. The sample carries tens of thousands of clones, roughly 83% recorded once. The sequenced sample was peripheral blood. The receptors were sampled from a man aged 45-65 years with acute or convalescent COVID-19.

This clone was picked up one time. The chain combines TRBV24-1 with TRBJ2-5, with D possibly matching TRBD2 (6 bases). CDR3 size: 15 residues. V was shortened by 2 bases and J by 5 bases, with 14 bases between the two germline ends. Germline CDR1 reads KGHDR; CDR2 reads SFDVKD. The CDR3 coding sequence is TGTGCCACCAGTGATTCCGGGACTTTGGGGGAGACCCAGTACTTC. Protein sequence: CATSDSGTLGETQYF.

The J gene is TRBJ2-1, the V gene TRBV3-1 (or the pseudogene TRBV3-2); 7 bases map to TRBD2. Unmatched junction bases numbered 16, after V lost 4 bases and J lost 10 bases. Germline lookup yields CDR1 LGHDT and CDR2 YNNKEL (reference sequence). This CDR3 has 16 residues. CDR3 nucleotides: TGTGCCAGCAGCCCCACTGGCGGGGGAAACCCGGGGGAGCAGTTCTTC. This sequence encodes CASSPTGGGNPGEQFF.

This rearrangement joins TRBV13 to TRBJ2-5; the match to TRBD2 covers 7 bases. V lost 5 bases and J lost 5; bases outside the gene matches: 8. The CDR3 is 14 residues long. From germline, CDR1 is PRHDT and CDR2 FYEKMQ (reference sequence). CDR3 protein: CASSPIGLGETQYF. The CDR3 DNA reads as TGTGCCAGCAGCCCGATTGGACTAGGGGAGACCCAGTACTTC.

J is TRBJ2-5 and V is TRBV28; D is perhaps TRBD1 (8 bases). V was pared by 4 bases and J by 8 bases, with 17 bases between. Germline CDR1 reads MDHEN; CDR2 reads SYDVKM. CDR3 length: 14 residues. CDR3: CASSSQGGAVTQYF. The CDR3 bases are TGTGCCAGCAGTTCACAGGGGGGGGCCGTTACCCAGTACTTC.

This chain uses TRBV2 with TRBJ2-4; TRBD2 is a possible D gene (5 bases). The CDR3 has 16 amino acids. Deletions cut 7 bases from V and 0 bases from J, with 16 bases between. Germline CDR1 SNHLY, CDR2 FYNNEI. This chain's CDR3 is CASKPSPGLAKNIQYF. Written as DNA, the CDR3 is TGTGCCAGCAAGCCGAGTCCGGGGTTAGCCAAAAACATTCAGTACTTC.

The chain is built from TRBV10-3 and TRBJ1-1; the match to TRBD1 covers 8 bases. Germline CDR1 and CDR2: ENHRY and SYGVKD. CDR3 length: 16 amino acids. With 4 bases clipped from V and 3 bases from J, the junction kept 10 bases outside the gene matches. The CDR3 bases are TGTGCCATCAGTGGAGCAGGGGGCATGGCATACACTGAAGCTTTCTTT. Its protein is CAISGAGGMAYTEAFF.

This chain links TRBV10-1 with TRBJ2-7, with TRBD1 matching over 7 bases. CDR1 WNHNN and CDR2 SYGVQD come from the germline V gene (reference sequence). V was clipped by 6 bases and J by 4 bases; unmatched bases: 15. The CDR3 runs to 16 residues. In DNA form, the CDR3 reads TGCGCCAGCAGCCCTATGGGAACAGGGGTCGGTTACGAGCAGTACTTC. Residues: CASSPMGTGVGYEQYF.

The chain is built from TRBV7-9 and TRBJ1-2; D is perhaps TRBD1 (5 bases). Trimming removed 5 bases at V and 4 bases at J, with 17 bases between. The germline CDR1 and CDR2 sequences are SEHNR and FQNEAQ (reference sequence). This CDR3 contains 15 residues. CDR3 nucleotides: TGTGCCAGCAGCCATAAATCGACAGATACCTATGGCTACACCTTC. Its translation is CASSHKSTDTYGYTF.

Only a few counts were recorded for this clone. The chain carries TRBV6-4 and TRBJ2-7; D may be TRBD1 (6 bases). This CDR3 spans 15 amino acids. V was shortened by 4 bases and J by 5 bases, with 18 bases between the two germline ends. CDR1 and CDR2 from the germline V gene are MRHNA and SNTAGT. CDR3 in amino acids: CASSAVAGEGNEQYF. In DNA, the CDR3 is TGTGCCAGCAGTGCGGTGGCAGGGGAAGGGAACGAGCAGTACTTC.

The chain combines TRBV27 with TRBJ1-6, with D possibly TRBD1 on 6 matching bases. Germline V CDR1 and CDR2: MNHEY, SMNVEV (reference sequence). Trimming left V 8 bases short and J 7 bases short, with 15 bases between. The CDR3 contains 14 residues. The CDR3 region is CASRFGQRNSPLHF. The CDR3, as DNA: TGTGCCAGCCGCTTCGGACAGAGAAATTCACCCCTCCACTTT.

This sequence joins TRBV28 and TRBJ2-1; maybe TRBD1 (6 bases). Germline V gene lookup returns CDR1 MDHEN and CDR2 SYDVKM. CDR3 length: 14 residues. Trimming left V 5 bases short and J 4 bases short, with 12 bases between. CDR3 sequence reads: CASSLRQVYNEQFF. CDR3 in DNA: TGTGCCAGCAGTCTCCGACAGGTATACAATGAGCAGTTCTTC.

The rearrangement uses TRBV30 and TRBJ1-6; perhaps TRBD1 as D (5 bases). CDR3 length equals 13 residues. Deletions cut 3 bases from V and 6 bases from J, with 9 bases between. Germline V lookup: CDR1 GTSNPN, CDR2 SVGIG (reference sequence). The DNA of the CDR3 is TGTGCCTGGAGACGGGGGACTAATTCACCCCTCCACTTT. This sequence encodes CAWRRGTNSPLHF.

CDR3 region: CASSLEQGTGANVLTF. The CDR3, as DNA: TGTGCCAGCAGCTTAGAACAGGGTACTGGGGCCAACGTCCTGACTTTC. J is TRBJ2-6 and V is TRBV5-8; D is possibly TRBD1 (6 bases). CDR1 and CDR2 from the germline V gene are SGHTS and YDEGEE. The CDR3 runs to 16 residues. Between the trimmed V and J ends, which lost 2 bases and 2 bases, there was a span of 11 bases.